Listed below are T cell receptor beta chains from one sample, sequenced in a study of shared clonotypes between healthy human individuals. TCRdb keeps only in-frame clones here, not all; method: immunoSEQ multiplex PCR. The sample includes about 660,000 clones, less than 85% of them seen just once. The specimen was memory CD4+ T cells sorted from blood. These receptors were collected from a woman aged 25-40 years in good health. Each CDR3 is given with its conserved first and last residue. D genes are given only for firm matches. Some rows mark clone size as missing; the rest say once, few, many or name a class of expanded clone.

TRBJ2-7,TRBV2,NA,TRBD1,CASRVDRDRSYEQYF,TGTGCCAGCAGGGTCGACAGGGACCGCTCCTACGAGCAGTACTTC
TRBJ1-2,TRBV11-2,NA,NA,CASSLDLGTNYGYTF,TGTGCCAGCAGCTTAGATCTGGGAACTAACTATGGCTACACCTTC
TRBJ2-2,TRBV7-2,NA,NA,CASTPTSYTGELFF,TGTGCCAGCACCCCTACTAGTTACACCGGGGAGCTGTTTTTT
TRBJ1-1,TRBV7-2,NA,NA,CASGLVRNTEAFF,TGTGCCAGCGGCTTAGTTAGGAACACTGAAGCTTTCTTT
TRBJ2-1,TRBV27,NA,NA,CASSLLSAESSYNEQFF,TGTGCCAGCAGTTTACTTTCTGCGGAGAGCTCCTACAATGAGCAGTTCTTC
TRBJ1-2,TRBV28,NA,NA,CASSPRLLLGGYTF,TGTGCCAGCAGTCCGCGTTTATTGCTGGGGGGCTACACCTTC
TRBJ2-5,TRBV5-4,NA,NA,CASSLVAYKETQYF,TGTGCCAGCAGCTTGGTGGCCTACAAAGAGACCCAGTACTTC
TRBJ2-7,TRBV28,NA,NA,CASRITGGDEQYF,TGTGCCAGCAGAATAACAGGGGGGGACGAGCAGTACTTC
TRBJ2-3,TRBV7-3,few,NA,CASSFLPSGTDTQYF,TGTGCCAGCAGCTTTCTTCCTAGCGGCACAGATACGCAGTATTTT
TRBJ1-4,TRBV28,NA,NA,CASSLRLSLEKLFF,TGTGCCAGCAGTTTACGCCTTAGCCTGGAAAAACTGTTTTTT
TRBJ2-1,TRBV4-1,once,TRBD2,CASSQAGTSGQRRFF,TGCGCCAGCAGCCAAGCCGGGACTAGCGGGCAGAGGAGGTTCTTC
TRBJ2-5,TRBV5-1,few,TRBD1,CASSLVYSGSGQQETQYF,TGCGCCAGCAGCTTGGTATATTCTGGGTCGGGACAGCAAGAGACCCAGTACTTC
TRBJ2-1,TRBV6-4,NA,TRBD2,CASSARLAGNNEQFF,TGTGCCAGCAGTGCCCGACTAGCGGGAAACAATGAGCAGTTCTTC
TRBJ1-1,TRBV7-1,NA,NA,CASSLFGGNTEAFF,TGTGCCAGCAGCTTATTTGGGGGGAACACTGAAGCTTTCTTT
TRBJ1-1,TRBV6-1,NA,NA,CASSEVGAWNTEAFF,TGTGCCAGCAGTGAAGTGGGGGCGTGGAACACTGAAGCTTTCTTT
TRBJ2-1,TRBV5-1,NA,NA,CASSLYNEQFF,TGCGCCAGCAGCTTATACAATGAGCAGTTCTTC
TRBJ2-5,TRBV10-3,few,TRBD1,CASSPTGVGETQYF,TGTGCCTCCAGCCCGACAGGGGTGGGGGAGACCCAGTACTTC
TRBJ2-5,TRBV2,NA,TRBD2,CASSEGLAGGASETQYF,TGTGCCAGCAGTGAAGGACTAGCGGGAGGGGCGTCAGAGACCCAGTACTTC
TRBJ1-1,TRBV5-1,once,NA,CASSLEFWGLTEAFF,TGCGCCAGCAGCTTGGAGTTCTGGGGGCTCACTGAAGCTTTCTTT
TRBJ2-7,TRBV19,NA,TRBD2,CASSIESGTPYEQYF,TGTGCCAGTAGTATAGAAAGCGGGACCCCCTACGAGCAGTACTTC
TRBJ2-3,TRBV6-1,NA,TRBD2,CASRQLAGGSDTQYF,TGTGCCAGCAGACAACTAGCGGGAGGTTCAGATACGCAGTATTTT
TRBJ2-7,TRBV7-9,few,NA,CASSLDHYEQYF,TGTGCCAGCAGTCTTGACCACTACGAGCAGTACTTC
TRBJ1-5,TRBV25-1,NA,NA,CASRGQGNQPQHF,TGTGCCAGCAGGGGGCAGGGCAATCAGCCCCAGCATTTT